These 13 T cell receptor beta chains were all obtained from the same sample, sequenced in a study of OX40 agonist ivuxolimab in advanced cancers. Some clones are missing from TCRdb's copy, which holds only in-frame ones; the method was immunoSEQ multiplex PCR. This table has 60,000 to 65,000 clones, 80% to 95% appearing once. Sample: CD4+ or CD8+ T cells sorted from blood, taken in a trial of the OX40 agonist ivuxolimab. These receptors were collected from an adult with an advanced solid tumor such as melanoma, head and neck, liver or kidney cancer.

The chain employs TRBV13 and TRBJ2-4, with a tentative D call TRBD1 (5 bases). Trimming took 4 bases from V and 15 from J, leaving 19 bases between them. CDR1 PRHDT and CDR2 FYEKMQ come from the germline V gene (reference sequence). CDR3 length: 13 residues. The CDR3, as DNA: TGTGCCAGCAGCTCGATGGACACCCCTGACCCGTACTTC. It translates to CASSSMDTPDPYF.

V and J are TRBV27 and TRBJ2-7; 10 positions agree with TRBD2. This CDR3 comprises 15 residues. Trimming at V came to 3 bases and at J to 5 bases, leaving 7 bases not matched to a gene. Germline V gives CDR1 MNHEY, CDR2 SMNVEV (reference sequence). This chain's CDR3 is CASSLGLAGVNEQYF. The CDR3 DNA reads TGTGCCAGCAGTTTGGGGCTAGCGGGAGTGAACGAGCAGTACTTC.

The chain is built from TRBV7-8 and TRBJ2-5, with 7 bases fitting TRBD1. CDR1 is SGHVS and CDR2 is FQNEAQ in the germline V gene. The CDR3 extends over 11 amino acids. The CDR3 DNA is TGTGCGACAGGGTTCAGAGAGACCCAGTACTTC. This sequence encodes CATGFRETQYF. The full variable domain, rest sourced from reference TRBV7-8 and TRBJ2-5, is GAGVSQSPRYKVAKRGQDVALRCDPISGHVSLFWYQQALGQGPEFLTYFQNEAQLDKSGLPSDRFFAERPEGSVSTLKIQRTQQEDSAVYLCATGFRETQYFGPGTRLLVL.

About this clone itself: A read error may account for a junction end that differs from germline. The chain employs TRBV6-5 and TRBJ2-7, with 8 positions matching TRBD1. The CDR3 consists of 11 residues. CDR1 MNHEY and CDR2 SVGAGI come from the germline V gene. CDR3 sequence: CASSEGGQGRF. The CDR3 nucleotides are TGTGCCAGCAGTGAAGGAGGACAGGGCCGCTTC.

By sample share, this clone is large (0.1 to 1%). The genes are TRBV7-3 and TRBJ2-1; 7 nucleotides match TRBD2. CDR1 SGHTA and CDR2 FQGTGA come from the germline V gene. The CDR3 covers 15 residues. The V segment lost 5 bases and the J segment 4 bases; nucleotides outside the gene matches: 8. CDR3 in DNA: TGTGCCAGCAGCCCAGGACTAGAGGATTACAATGAGCAGTTCTTC. This encodes CASSPGLEDYNEQFF.

The rearrangement joins TRBV18 to TRBJ2-7, with 7 positions matching TRBD1. CDR3 length equals 17 residues. The V gene end was trimmed by 6 bases and the J gene end by 3 bases; junction bases not matched to a gene: 17. CDR1 and CDR2 from the germline V gene are KGHSH and LQKENI. In DNA, the CDR3 is TGTGCCAGCTCCCTGCGTCAGGGGGTGATCGGGTACTACGAGCAGTACTTC. Protein product: CASSLRQGVIGYYEQYF.

The table lists this clone with a count of one. This chain joins TRBV2 and TRBJ2-2, with 9 bases that match TRBD2. With 3 bases clipped from V and 4 bases from J, the junction kept 9 bases outside the gene matches. This CDR3 has 17 residues. Per the germline V gene, CDR1 is SNHLY and CDR2 is FYNNEI. The CDR3 DNA sequence: TGTGCCAGCAGTGAGGGGAGACTAGCGGCCATCACCGGGGAGCTGTTTTTT. Translating gives CASSEGRLAAITGELFF.

Remarks on this clone: Other DNA sequences of this sample code for an identical CDR3. CDR3 DNA sequence: TGCGCCAGCAGCTTGGGGGGACAGGGCTACGAGCAGTACTTC. Its protein is CASSLGGQGYEQYF. This chain uses TRBV5-1 with TRBJ2-7; 9 nucleotides agree with TRBD1. This CDR3 has 14 residues. V was clipped by 0 bases and J by 3 bases; unmatched bases: 1. Germline V gene data show CDR1 as SGHRS and CDR2 as YFSETQ.

The chain is built from TRBV29-1 and TRBJ1-4; D is unclear. The CDR3 is 15 residues long. Germline V gives CDR1 SQVTM, CDR2 ANQGSEA. Trimming shortened V by 6 bases and J by 7 bases, and 21 bases separated the two germline ends. This CDR3 reads CSVAGSASHTEKLFF. As DNA, the CDR3 is TGCAGCGTGGCCGGGTCGGCCTCGCATACTGAAAAACTGTTTTTT.

The chain has TRBV29-1 and TRBJ2-1; D possibly corresponds to TRBD2 (6 bases). Trimming pared 2 bases from V and 6 bases from J, leaving 8 bases between. This CDR3 contains 12 residues. The germline V gene encodes CDR1 SQVTM and CDR2 ANQGSEA. As DNA, the CDR3 is TGCAGCGTTGAAACTAGCAGCAATGAGCAGTTCTTC. Encoded protein: CSVETSSNEQFF.

V usage is TRBV19 and J usage is TRBJ1-1; TRBD1 might be the D (5 bases). The V gene's germline CDR1 is LNHDA and CDR2 SQIVND (reference sequence). This CDR3 comprises 13 residues. Trimming removed 5 bases from V and 7 bases from J, with 14 bases in between. The CDR3 is CASSANGANEAFF. In nucleotides, the CDR3 is TGTGCCAGTAGTGCAAACGGGGCAAATGAAGCTTTCTTT.

This clone was recorded once. The chain uses TRBV6-5 and TRBJ2-1; the D call may be TRBD1 or TRBD2 (5 bases each). V lost 1 base and J lost 9, with 16 bases in between. Germline-derived CDR1 and CDR2 are MNHEY and SVGAGI. CDR3 size: 15 residues. In nucleotides, the CDR3 is TGTGCCAGCAGTTACTATTTTGAGGGGATCGGTGAGCAGTTCTTC. This translates into CASSYYFEGIGEQFF.

The chain combines TRBV6-4 with TRBJ2-4, with D perhaps matching TRBD2 (6 bases). V gave up 7 bases and J gave up 0 bases, with 16 bases separating them. CDR3 length equals 16 residues. Germline CDR1 reads MRHNA; CDR2 reads SNTAGT. The DNA of the CDR3 is TGTGCCAGCACACATTGGGGGGTACTAGCCAAAAACATTCAGTACTTC. It specifies CASTHWGVLAKNIQYF.